This TCR beta chain was profiled in a study of shared clonotypes between healthy human individuals. Genomic DNA per cell subset filled all wells of several immunoSEQ plates. Generated by immunoSEQ multiplex PCR, the TCRdb table keeps only in-frame clones and is missing some. The sample records hundreds of thousands of clones, around 77% being singletons. Worth noting for this clone: Its antigen is currently unknown.

V lost 0 bases to trimming and J lost 1 base, with 10 bases between them. The CDR3 contains 16 residues. Germline V gene lookup returns CDR1 LGHNA and CDR2 YNFKEQ. Study-level points and caveats: Clonotype sharing among the donors was expected to vary with sequencing depth.

The specimen sequenced was PBMCs. V and J are TRBV4-2 and TRBJ2-1, with TRBD2 as a possible D gene (5 bases). The receptor was isolated from a woman aged 40 to 50 in good health. Some clones in this sample may be carry-over from other donors' samples. The CDR3 nucleotides are TGTGCCAGCAGCCAAGAGAGGGCTGGGTCCTACAATGAGCAGTTCTTC. Its translation: CASSQERAGSYNEQFF.